The 27 T cell receptor beta chains in this list originate from one sample, sequenced in a study of blood T cells in healthy people across ages (dated by TCRdb to the mid-2010s). The receptor library was made with 5' RACE. The data were produced on an Illumina HiSeq 2500. A second PCR of about 7 to 12 cycles was run with a J-beta primer mix and a sample-barcoded 5' primer. Starting from the raw public reads, TCRdb applied fastp trimming at Q25, assembled clones with MiXCR and retained in-frame beta chains. Rows matching on CDR3 protein sequence are summarized as one entry with the most common DNA and genes. The sample table shows more than 500,000 distinct CDR3 sequences, and about 28% are seen once. The ten top clones hold 3% to 4% of the sample. This same sample was also taken into another study, of T cells of mothers and their children.

The sample was blood. These receptor sequences come from a boy between 2 and 15 years old in good health.

This clonotype was detected ten times or more. The chain combines TRBV5-1 with TRBJ2-4, with 8 bases aligning to TRBD1. Germline V gives CDR1 SGHRS, CDR2 YFSETQ. J lost 3 bases, V lost 2 bases, and 10 bases had no gene match. The CDR3 is 17 amino acids. The CDR3 DNA reads as TGCGCCAGCAGCTTAACCTGGACAGGGTTGGGCAAAAACATTCAGTACTTC. Protein: CASSLTWTGLGKNIQYF.

V gene TRBV11-2 combines with J gene TRBJ1-1; the D gene is possibly TRBD1 (5 bases). The CDR3 totals 13 residues. Germline loops: CDR1 SGHAT, CDR2 FQNNGV. V was clipped by 4 bases and J by 7 bases, with 13 bases between them. CDR3 sequence: CASSSTRVGEAFF. DNA of the CDR3: TGTGCCAGCAGCTCGACCAGGGTAGGTGAAGCTTTCTTT.

This clonotype was found a few times. V gene TRBV19 combines with J gene TRBJ2-1, with 9 bases that match TRBD2. The CDR3 extends over 19 amino acids. Trimming at V came to 4 bases and at J to 4 bases, leaving 17 bases not matched to a gene. Germline CDR1 LNHDA, CDR2 SQIVND (reference sequence). This chain's CDR3 is CASSTLQIGLALGYNEQFF. The CDR3 DNA sequence: TGTGCCAGTAGTACTCTTCAGATTGGACTAGCGTTGGGTTACAATGAGCAGTTCTTC.

This clonotype was recorded a few times. The rearrangement links TRBV10-3 to TRBJ2-6; the match to TRBD2 covers 11 bases. From germline, CDR1 is ENHRY and CDR2 SYGVKD. This CDR3 contains 18 residues. The V segment lost 7 bases and the J segment 0 bases; nucleotides outside the gene matches: 8. The CDR3 DNA reads TGTGCCATCACCACAGTAGCGGGAGGGGGCTCTGGGGCCAACGTCCTGACTTTC. Protein: CAITTVAGGGSGANVLTF.

This chain uses TRBV7-9 with TRBJ1-1, with D hard to call. V was shortened by 3 bases and J by 3 bases, with 14 bases between the two germline ends. Germline lookup yields CDR1 SEHNR and CDR2 FQNEAQ (reference sequence). The CDR3 contains 15 residues. Here the CDR3 reads CASSFTSKLDTEAFF. The CDR3, as DNA: TGTGCCAGCAGCTTCACCAGTAAGCTGGACACTGAAGCTTTCTTT.

Only a few counts were recorded for this clonotype. V is TRBV13 and J is TRBJ2-4; possibly TRBD2 for D (5 bases). This CDR3 comprises 13 residues. With 3 bases removed from V and 7 bases from J, the gap between germline ends came to 10 bases. The germline V gene encodes CDR1 PRHDT and CDR2 FYEKMQ (reference sequence). Here the CDR3 reads CASSFEGYNIQYF. CDR3 DNA: TGTGCCAGCAGCTTTGAGGGTTATAACATTCAGTACTTC. Drawing the rest from reference TRBV13 and TRBJ2-4, the complete variable domain is AAGVIQSPRHLIKEKRETATLKCYPIPRHDTVYWYQQGPGQDPQFLISFYEKMQSDKGSIPDRFSAQQFSDYHSELNMSSLELGDSALYFCASSFEGYNIQYFGAGTRLSVL.

The chain joins TRBV28 to TRBJ2-1; TRBD2 matches 10 bases. The trim removed 5 bases at V and 8 bases at J, leaving 12 bases unmatched. CDR3 length equals 16 residues. From germline, CDR1 is MDHEN and CDR2 SYDVKM. The CDR3 region is CASSLPLASGRYEQFF. The CDR3, as DNA: TGTGCCAGCAGTCTCCCCTTGGCTAGCGGGAGATATGAGCAGTTCTTC.

The rearrangement uses TRBV20-1 and TRBJ1-2, with TRBD1 as a possible D gene (6 bases). V was clipped by 3 bases and J by 5 bases, with 16 bases between them. The CDR3 consists of 14 residues. CDR1 is DFQATT, CDR2 SNEGSKA, per germline (reference sequence). CDR3 bases: TGCAGTGCTAGTGATCCGGACAGCGTGTATGGCTACACCTTC. Translation gives CSASDPDSVYGYTF.

This clonotype has a handful of counts. This chain links TRBV9 with TRBJ2-5; perhaps TRBD1 as D (6 bases). From germline, CDR1 is SGDLS and CDR2 YYNGEE. The CDR3 length is 15 residues. Trimming stripped 3 bases from V and 3 bases from J, with 15 bases between. Here the CDR3 reads CASSAAPTGKETQYF. The CDR3 bases are TGTGCCAGCAGCGCAGCACCGACAGGAAAAGAGACCCAGTACTTC.

The chain employs TRBV12-3 or TRBV12-4 and TRBJ1-1, with D possibly TRBD1 on 5 matching bases. V was pared by 3 bases and J by 3 bases, with 17 bases between. This CDR3 is 16 amino acids long. CDR3 loop: CASSLRGRWEDTEAFF. As DNA, the CDR3 is TGTGCCAGCAGTTTGAGGGGAAGGTGGGAGGACACTGAAGCTTTCTTT.

This clonotype has just a few counts. V usage is TRBV10-3 and J usage is TRBJ1-2, with a possible D match to TRBD1 (5 bases). Per germline, CDR1 ENHRY and CDR2 SYGVKD. Trimming took 9 bases from V and 1 from J, leaving 18 bases between them. This CDR3 has 15 amino acids. CDR3 residues: CAMNGGLMNNYGYTF. CDR3 coding DNA: TGTGCCATGAATGGGGGACTCATGAATAACTATGGCTACACCTTC.

This clonotype has more than one count but fewer than ten. The chain links TRBV21-1 to TRBJ2-3; the DNA was not used to check the table's D call, TRBD2. TRBV21-1 counts as a pseudogene. This CDR3 is 17 amino acids long. CDR3 loop: CASSKDPAGEITDTQYF. In DNA, the CDR3 is TGTGCCAGCAGCAAAGACCCAGCGGGGGAAATCACAGATACGCAGTATTTT.

This chain connects TRBV5-1 to TRBJ2-4, with D tentatively TRBD1 (6 bases). The CDR3 extends over 14 amino acids. Trimming shortened V by 5 bases and J by 0 bases, and 9 bases separated the two germline ends. Germline V gene lookup returns CDR1 SGHRS and CDR2 YFSETQ. The CDR3 DNA reads TGCGCCAGCAGGGACAGTATAGCCAAAAACATTCAGTACTTC. Translating it yields CASRDSIAKNIQYF.

This rearrangement joins TRBV20-1 to TRBJ2-7; 7 bases map to TRBD2. This CDR3 is built from 14 residues. V shed 4 bases, J shed 7 bases, and the junction held 13 bases outside the gene matches. Germline V CDR1 and CDR2: DFQATT, SNEGSKA (reference sequence). CDR3 DNA sequence: TGCAGTGCTACGATAGCGGGCGTGGGGGAGGAGCAGTACTTC. It specifies CSATIAGVGEEQYF.

This clonotype was found a few times. The genes are TRBV11-2 and TRBJ1-2; the D is unclear. With 0 bases removed from V and 8 bases from J, the gap between germline ends came to 16 bases. The CDR3 sequence is 15 residues long. Looked up from germline, CDR1 is SGHAT and CDR2 is FQNNGV. CDR3 residues: CASSLEATPARGYTF. The CDR3 DNA reads TGTGCCAGCAGCTTAGAAGCCACCCCGGCTAGGGGCTACACCTTC. Looking up the rest from reference TRBV11-2 and TRBJ1-2 gives the full variable domain: EAGVAQSPRYKIIEKRQSVAFWCNPISGHATLYWYQQILGQGPKLLIQFQNNGVVDDSQLPKDRFSAERLKGVDSTLKIQPAKLEDSAVYLCASSLEATPARGYTFGSGTRLTVV.

V and J are TRBV18 and TRBJ2-7; 7 nucleotides match TRBD2. CDR1 and CDR2 (germline): KGHSH, LQKENI. The length of the CDR3 is 14 residues. V was pared by 2 bases and J by 6 bases, with 7 bases of the junction left unmatched. CDR3 sequence (DNA): TGTGCCAGCTCACCAGGACTGGAGCGGGGCGAGCAGTACTTC. Translated, it gives CASSPGLERGEQYF.

This rearrangement joins TRBV18 to TRBJ1-3; D ambiguous. Germline CDR1 is KGHSH and CDR2 is LQKENI. There are 16 residues in the CDR3. The V and J ends lost 3 bases and 0 bases respectively, with 12 bases between them. The CDR3 here is CASSPSGRDSGNTIYF. Written as DNA, the CDR3 is TGTGCCAGCTCACCCTCCGGACGGGACTCTGGAAACACCATATATTTT.

The chain links TRBV2 to TRBJ1-5, with D possibly matching TRBD1 (5 bases). Trimming stripped 11 bases from V and 9 bases from J, with 20 bases between. Germline V lookup: CDR1 SNHLY, CDR2 FYNNEI. The CDR3 has 13 amino acids. CDR3 in amino acids: CAVVVRKGMPQHF. In nucleotides, the CDR3 is TGTGCCGTCGTAGTGAGGAAGGGGATGCCCCAGCATTTT.

The chain is built from TRBV7-9 and TRBJ1-5, with a weak D call TRBD1 (6 bases). The germline gives CDR1 SEHNR, CDR2 FQNEAQ (reference sequence). V lost 5 bases and J lost 6, with 14 bases in between. The CDR3 runs 14 residues. CDR3 loop: CASSEVGAGQPQHF. The DNA of the CDR3 is TGTGCCAGCAGCGAGGTGGGGGCCGGTCAGCCCCAGCATTTT.

Details on this clonotype: No conserved phenylalanine or tryptophan ends this CDR3, so it is likely a read error. CDR3 sequence reads: CASSRRSAGEPQHL. The CDR3 DNA reads as TGTGCCAGCAGCCGGCGTTCGGCCGGCGAGCCCCAGCATCTT. This chain uses TRBV5-8 with TRBJ1-5; D gene uncertain. Trimming took 4 bases from V and 8 from J, leaving 16 bases between them. Per germline, CDR1 SGHTS and CDR2 YDEGEE. This CDR3 comprises 14 residues.

The sample holds a few counts of this clonotype. The chain employs TRBV6-6 and TRBJ1-4; D is unresolved. Germline CDR1 MNHNY, CDR2 SVGAGI (reference sequence). This CDR3 spans 12 amino acids. Between the trimmed V and J ends, which lost 6 bases and 5 bases, there was a span of 7 bases. DNA of the CDR3: TGTGCCAGCAGCGGTTACAATGAAAAACTGTTTTTT. Its translation: CASSGYNEKLFF.

This clonotype was observed a handful of times. This chain uses TRBV29-1 with TRBJ2-3; D gene uncertain. Deletions cut 5 bases from V and 6 bases from J, with 18 bases between. Germline V gives CDR1 SQVTM, CDR2 ANQGSEA. The CDR3 runs to 14 residues. The CDR3 nucleotides read TGCAGCGTTCCCGGCCACCGGGCCCCGGATACGCAGTATTTT. Protein: CSVPGHRAPDTQYF.

This clonotype turned up a few times. The genes are TRBV7-2 and TRBJ1-2; D remains unclear. Germline-derived CDR1 and CDR2 are SGHTA and FQGNSA. CDR3 length: 17 residues. V shed 1 base and J shed 0 bases, with 15 bases lying between them. The chain's CDR3 is CASSLEEDREANYGYTF. Written as DNA, the CDR3 is TGTGCCAGCAGCTTAGAAGAGGACCGCGAAGCTAACTATGGCTACACCTTC. The full variable domain, completed using reference TRBV7-2 and TRBJ1-2, is GAGVSQSPSNKVTEKGKDVELRCDPISGHTALYWYRQSLGQGLEFLIYFQGNSAPDKSGLPSDRFSAERTGGSVSTLTIQRTQQEDSAVYLCASSLEEDREANYGYTFGSGTRLTVV.

The chain carries TRBV11-2 and TRBJ1-6; 9 bases are a match to TRBD1. Losses at the gene ends were 1 base for V and 10 bases for J; bases not matched to a gene: 11. The CDR3 extends over 17 amino acids. The V gene's germline CDR1 is SGHAT and CDR2 FQNNGV. Here the CDR3 reads CASSLVSFGTGYSPLHF. The CDR3 DNA follows: TGTGCCAGCAGCTTAGTGTCTTTCGGGACAGGGTACTCACCCCTCCACTTT.

Only a few counts were recorded for this clonotype. A much larger clone differs from this one at a single base, so this may be a read error. The CDR3 end shows no conserved phenylalanine or tryptophan, and so a read error is likely. The chain uses TRBV5-1 and TRBJ2-1; D gene uncertain. The CDR3 has 14 residues. Deletions cut 0 bases from V and 0 bases from J, with 4 bases between. The germline V gene encodes CDR1 SGHRS and CDR2 YFSETQ. The CDR3 loop is CASSLDSSYNEQFL. The CDR3 DNA reads TGCGCCAGCAGCTTGGACAGCTCCTACAATGAGCAGTTCCTC.

This clonotype occurred a few times. The V and J genes are TRBV24-1 and TRBJ2-2; unclear D gene. The CDR3 consists of 14 residues. The germline gives CDR1 KGHDR, CDR2 SFDVKD. V was pared by 1 base and J by 6 bases, with 8 bases between. CDR3 loop: CATSDLRSPGELFF. CDR3 sequence (DNA): TGTGCCACCAGTGATTTAAGGAGCCCCGGGGAGCTGTTTTTT.

The V and J genes are TRBV4-1 and TRBJ2-3; tentatively, D is TRBD1 (5 bases). Trimming left V 2 bases short and J 0 bases short, with 12 bases between. In germline, CDR1 is MGHRA, CDR2 YSYEKL. The CDR3 runs to 16 residues. CDR3 in DNA: TGCGCCAGCAGCCAACTTGAGGACACTAGCACAGATACGCAGTATTTT. Amino acids: CASSQLEDTSTDTQYF.